Listed below are T cell receptor beta chains from one sample, sequenced in a study of CD8 T cells in ankylosing spondylitis. Each CDR3 protein gets one entry after TCRdb re-called the 5' RACE reads with MiXCR. The data hold some 140,000 distinct CDR3 sequences, with 8% to 9% observed a single time. Sequences were obtained from synovial fluid, either unsorted or a sorted T cell fraction (not recorded which). Receptors originate from a male donor with ankylosing spondylitis. Each CDR3 is given with its conserved first and last residue. D genes are given only for firm matches. The size of a clone is reported for some rows only, either as once, few or many, or as a class for expanded clones.

>TRBV7-9|NA|TRBJ1-1|TRBD1
TGTGCCAGCAGCTTAGGCGTACCCGGGACAGACAACTTTGCTTTCTTT
CASSLGVPGTDNFAFF
>TRBV5-1|many|TRBJ1-6|NA
TGCGCCAGCAGCTTGTCCGGCCTCAATTCACCCCTCCACTTT
CASSLSGLNSPLHF
>TRBV5-6|many|TRBJ1-2|NA
TGTGCCAGCAGCCAATCCCAGTTCTATGGCTACACCTTC
CASSQSQFYGYTF
>TRBV7-8|few|TRBJ2-4|NA
TGTGCCAGCAGCTTCGATCCGAACATTCAGTACTTC
CASSFDPNIQYF
>TRBV28|many|TRBJ2-2|NA
TGTGCCAGCACCCCAGGCGGGATTAACACCGGGGAGCTGTTTTTT
CASTPGGINTGELFF
>TRBV9|few|TRBJ2-1|NA
TGTGCCAGCAGAAGTTCCCCGAACCAGCAGTTCTTC
CASRSSPNQQFF
>TRBV12-3/TRBV12-4|few|TRBJ1-4|NA
TGTGCCAGCACCGAAACCGATGGGGGAAAACTGTTTTTT
CASTETDGGKLFF
>TRBV6-2/TRBV6-3|few|TRBJ2-1|TRBD1
TGTGCCAGCAGTTACTCCACGACAGGGACGCTCGGGTTCTTC
CASSYSTTGTLGFF
>TRBV12-3/TRBV12-4|many|TRBJ2-4|NA
TGTGCCAGCAGTTTACGTCACCTAGGGGACATTCAGTACTTC
CASSLRHLGDIQYF
>TRBV16|NA|TRBJ1-1|NA
TGTGCCAGCAGCCAATCTATGCAGCGGGGGAAAGCTTTCTTT
CASSQSMQRGKAFF
>TRBV7-9|many|TRBJ2-4|NA
TGTGCCAGCAGCAGCAGCCTTCTAGCCAAAAACATTCAGTACTTC
CASSSSLLAKNIQYF
>TRBV7-2|many|TRBJ2-1|TRBD2
TGTGCCAGCGCCGTGGGGGTACTAGCGGCGTACAATGAGCAGTTCTTC
CASAVGVLAAYNEQFF
>TRBV11-2|NA|TRBJ2-5|TRBD2
TGTGCCAGCAGCCAGGGGTATCGACTAGCGGGGGGCCAAGAGACCCAGTACTTC
CASSQGYRLAGGQETQYF
>TRBV28|NA|TRBJ1-1|TRBD1
TGTGCCAGCAGTTTTAAACTACTACCTGCGGGACAGGCTGACACTGAAGCTTTCTTT
CASSFKLLPAGQADTEAFF
>TRBV11-3|NA|TRBJ2-1|NA
TGTGCCAGCAGCGATAGACCATCGGCCGCTGAGCAGTTCTTC
CASSDRPSAAEQFF
>TRBV7-2|NA|TRBJ2-7|NA
TGTGCCAGCAGCTTAGTTCCCTACTCCTACGAGCAGTACTTC
CASSLVPYSYEQYF
>TRBV24-1|few|TRBJ2-3|NA
TGTGCCACCAGTATCCGGGGCACAGATACGCAGTATTTT
CATSIRGTDTQYF
>TRBV29-1|many|TRBJ2-5|NA
TGCAGCGTTAGAATTAGTCTAGGGGAGACCCAGTACTTC
CSVRISLGETQYF
>TRBV7-2|NA|TRBJ2-5|NA
TGTGCCAGCAGCGCCTACGGGACTCTTAAAGAGACCCAGTACTTC
CASSAYGTLKETQYF
>TRBV20-1|many|TRBJ2-3|TRBD2
TGCAGTGCTAATACGTATGTCAGCGGGGGCGCAGATACGCAGTATTTT
CSANTYVSGGADTQYF
>TRBV18|many|TRBJ2-5|NA
TGTGCCAGCTCACAGGCGGGACCCCAAGAGACCCAGTACTTC
CASSQAGPQETQYF
>TRBV12-3/TRBV12-4|NA|TRBJ2-1|TRBD2
TGTGCCAGCAGGGAAGTGACTAGCGGGGGTGAGCAGTTCTTC
CASREVTSGGEQFF
>TRBV5-6|NA|TRBJ2-7|NA
TGTGCCAGCAGCTTGGGGGCTAGCTACGAGCAGTACTTC
CASSLGASYEQYF
>TRBV12-3/TRBV12-4|many|TRBJ2-7|TRBD1
TGTGCCAGCAGTCCGGGACAGGGGGACTCCTACGAGCAGTACTTC
CASSPGQGDSYEQYF
>TRBV4-2|NA|TRBJ2-2|TRBD1
TGTGCCAGCAGCTACGACAGGACAGGGAATACCGGGGAGCTGTTTTTT
CASSYDRTGNTGELFF
>TRBV6-2/TRBV6-3|few|TRBJ1-1|NA
TGTGCCAGCAGTTATTGGGGAGAAGCTTTCTTT
CASSYWGEAFF
>TRBV7-2|few|TRBJ1-2|NA
TGTGCCAGCAGCGTGTTAGGCGGGTATGGCTACACCTTC
CASSVLGGYGYTF
>TRBV28|few|TRBJ2-3|NA
TGTGCCAGCAGTTCAGGGGAGCCAGATACGCAGTATTTT
CASSSGEPDTQYF
>TRBV7-9|many|TRBJ1-4|TRBD1
TGTGCCAGCAGCTTATCCGCAGGGGGACAGGGTGGTGAAAAACTGTTTTTT
CASSLSAGGQGGEKLFF
>TRBV4-3|few|TRBJ1-6|NA
TGCGCCAGCAGCCAAGATTACCGGGGGAACAATTCACCCCTCCACTTT
CASSQDYRGNNSPLHF
>TRBV15|many|TRBJ2-7|NA
TGTGCCACCAGCAGAGATCGGAACGAGCAGTACTTC
CATSRDRNEQYF
>TRBV5-1|many|TRBJ2-1|TRBD2
TGCGCCAGCAGCTTGACTAGCGGAGTTTACAATGAGCAGTTCTTC
CASSLTSGVYNEQFF
>TRBV19|NA|TRBJ2-7|TRBD1
TGTGCCAGTAGTGACAGGGGAGGATACTACGAGCAGTACTTC
CASSDRGGYYEQYF
>TRBV6-6|many|TRBJ2-7|NA
TGTGCCAGCAGTCCCTTCAGGGAGCAGTACTTC
CASSPFREQYF
>TRBV5-1|many|TRBJ1-2|NA
TGCGCCAGCAGCTTAGGTACAGGGATTGGCTATGGCTACACCTTC
CASSLGTGIGYGYTF
>TRBV9|many|TRBJ1-3|NA
TGTGCCAGCAGCTCACCGGATTCTGGAAACACCATATATTTT
CASSSPDSGNTIYF
>TRBV6-5|many|TRBJ2-1|TRBD2
TGTGCCAGCAGTACTCAAATAGCGGGGGGAAACTGGAATGAGCAGTTCTTC
CASSTQIAGGNWNEQFF
>TRBV27|many|TRBJ2-7|NA
TGTGCCAGCAGACTATCACAGAGCTTTTACGAGCAGTACTTC
CASRLSQSFYEQYF
>TRBV7-3|few|TRBJ1-6|NA
TGTGCCAGCAGCCGAAATAGCGATTCACCCCTCCACTTT
CASSRNSDSPLHF
>TRBV2|NA|TRBJ2-7|NA
TGTGCCAGCAGCTCTTCATACGGGATCTCGACGTTTACGTTC
CASSSSYGISTFTF
>TRBV29-1|few|TRBJ2-3|NA
TGCAGCGTAGCGACGGCAATGGGCACAGATACGCAGTATTTT
CSVATAMGTDTQYF
>TRBV20-1|few|TRBJ2-1|NA
TGCAGTGCTAGAGACAGACTAGGGTTCAATGAGCAGTTCTTC
CSARDRLGFNEQFF
>TRBV6-2/TRBV6-3|many|TRBJ1-2|NA
TGTGCCAGCAGTTACTCGTTCACAGGCATTGGCTACACCTTC
CASSYSFTGIGYTF
>TRBV28|NA|TRBJ1-5|NA
TGTGCCAGCAGGGACCGAGGGGACAGCAATCAGCCCCAGCATTTT
CASRDRGDSNQPQHF
>TRBV28|NA|TRBJ2-7|TRBD1
TGTGCCAGCAGTTTCCCACCTAGGACAGGGGGCAACGAGCAGTACTTC
CASSFPPRTGGNEQYF
>TRBV10-3|many|TRBJ2-7|NA
TGTGCCATCAGTGAGTCTGTACTTGCAGGGTACGAGCAGTACTTC
CAISESVLAGYEQYF
>TRBV7-2|many|TRBJ1-2|TRBD1
TGTGCCAGCAGTCGAGGAGCAGGGGGCTTCAGCTATGGCTACACCTTC
CASSRGAGGFSYGYTF
>TRBV6-2/TRBV6-3|many|TRBJ2-7|TRBD1
TGCGCCAGCAGCCGGGACAGGGCCTACGAGCAGTACTTC
CASSRDRAYEQYF
>TRBV30|many|TRBJ2-7|NA
TGTGCCTGGAGCGGATTTTACGAGCAGTACTTC
CAWSGFYEQYF
>TRBV30|few|TRBJ2-2|NA
TGTGCCTATCCCCGGGGGAGAACCGGGGAGCTGTTTTTT
CAYPRGRTGELFF